A single sample is the source of the 8 T cell receptor beta chains below, sequenced in a study of cytomegalovirus exposure and HLA in healthy donors. Primers: 60 Vbeta forward and 13 Jbeta reverse. This table comes from immunoSEQ multiplex PCR, and its TCRdb copy is limited to in-frame clones, with some not included. This sample has a few hundred thousand clones, with 72% found just once. Sequenced material: PBMCs. Receptors originate from a female donor in good health and CMV-seronegative.

The chain joins TRBV5-1 to TRBJ2-7; no definite D call. With 4 bases removed from V and 2 bases from J, the gap between germline ends came to 10 bases. This CDR3 spans 13 amino acids. Germline CDR1 reads SGHRS; CDR2 reads YFSETQ. DNA for the CDR3: TGCGCCAGCAGCCTCGACAAAGCCTACGAGCAGTACTTC. Translating it yields CASSLDKAYEQYF.

The chain uses TRBV6-1 and TRBJ1-5, with D maybe TRBD1 (5 bases). This CDR3 is built from 16 residues. In germline, CDR1 is MNHNS, CDR2 SASEGT. V was shortened by 2 bases and J by 2 bases, with 13 bases between the two germline ends. CDR3 in DNA: TGTGCCAGCAGTGAAACAGGCTCCTCGCGCAATCAGCCCCAGCATTTT. Amino acid sequence: CASSETGSSRNQPQHF.

The V and J genes are TRBV28 and TRBJ2-1; 10 bases line up with TRBD2. CDR1 and CDR2 from the germline V gene are MDHEN and SYDVKM. The CDR3 is 15 amino acids. Germline trimming cut 3 bases from V and 6 bases from J; bases unmatched to any gene: 5. CDR3 amino acids: CASSLRLAGVNEQFF. The DNA of the CDR3 is TGTGCCAGCAGTTTGCGGCTAGCGGGAGTCAATGAGCAGTTCTTC.

V and J are TRBV13 and TRBJ2-3; 8 nucleotides match TRBD2. The CDR3 extends over 14 amino acids. CDR1 is PRHDT and CDR2 is FYEKMQ in the germline V gene (reference sequence). Losses at the gene ends were 5 bases for V and 2 bases for J; bases not matched to a gene: 3. This CDR3 reads CASSLGLATDTQYF. The CDR3 DNA is TGTGCCAGCAGCCTTGGACTAGCCACAGATACGCAGTATTTT.

The chain links TRBV5-1 to TRBJ1-4, with 7 bases identical to TRBD1. Germline values: CDR1 SGHRS, CDR2 YFSETQ. Germline trimming cut 4 bases from V and 6 bases from J; bases unmatched to any gene: 9. There are 15 residues in the CDR3. The CDR3 sequence: CASSLTPGQHEKLFF. Written as DNA, the CDR3 is TGCGCCAGCAGCCTTACCCCGGGACAGCATGAAAAACTGTTTTTT.

The CDR3 here is CATSRDREESNYGYTF. The DNA of the CDR3 is TGTGCCACCAGCAGAGATCGCGAGGAAAGCAACTATGGCTACACCTTC. The chain has TRBV15 and TRBJ1-2; D is ambiguous. Trimming stripped 0 bases from V and 2 bases from J, with 13 bases between. Per germline, CDR1 LNHNV and CDR2 YYDKDF (reference sequence). The CDR3 is made up of 16 amino acids.

This chain uses TRBV9 with TRBJ2-3; tentative D call: TRBD2 (5 bases). V was cut by 0 bases and J by 1 base, with 15 bases left in between. In germline, CDR1 is SGDLS, CDR2 YYNGEE. This CDR3 contains 17 residues. The chain's CDR3 is CASSVEVSGRGTDTQYF. CDR3 DNA: TGTGCCAGCAGCGTAGAAGTCTCGGGGAGAGGCACAGATACGCAGTATTTT.

This chain uses TRBV6-6 with TRBJ1-1; the D gene is possibly TRBD1 (6 bases). Germline-derived CDR1 and CDR2 are MNHNY and SVGAGI (reference sequence). This CDR3 is built from 15 residues. Trimming removed 6 bases at V and 0 bases at J, with 14 bases between. The CDR3 is CASSLTGSMNTEAFF. The CDR3 DNA reads TGTGCCAGCAGCCTCACAGGGTCCATGAACACTGAAGCTTTCTTT.